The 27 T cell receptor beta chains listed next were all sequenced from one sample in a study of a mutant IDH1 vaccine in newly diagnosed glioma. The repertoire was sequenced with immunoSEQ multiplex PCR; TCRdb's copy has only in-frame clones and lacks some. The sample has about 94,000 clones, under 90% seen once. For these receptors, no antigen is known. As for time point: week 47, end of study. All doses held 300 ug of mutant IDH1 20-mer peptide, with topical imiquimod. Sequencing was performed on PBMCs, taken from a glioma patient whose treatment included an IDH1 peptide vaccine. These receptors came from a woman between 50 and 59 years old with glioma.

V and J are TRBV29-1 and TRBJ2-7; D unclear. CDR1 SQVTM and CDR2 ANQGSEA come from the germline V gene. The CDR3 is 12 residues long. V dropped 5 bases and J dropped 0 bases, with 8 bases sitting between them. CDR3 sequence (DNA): TGCAGCGTTCAAAAGAGCTCCTACGAGCAGTACTTC. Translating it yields CSVQKSSYEQYF.

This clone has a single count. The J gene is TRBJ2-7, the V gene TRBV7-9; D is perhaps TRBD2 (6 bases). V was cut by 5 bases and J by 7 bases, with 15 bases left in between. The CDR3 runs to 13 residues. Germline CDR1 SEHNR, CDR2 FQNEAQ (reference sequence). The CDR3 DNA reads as TGTGCCAGCAGCCCCCACGGTGCGGGGGAGCAGTACTTC. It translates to CASSPHGAGEQYF.

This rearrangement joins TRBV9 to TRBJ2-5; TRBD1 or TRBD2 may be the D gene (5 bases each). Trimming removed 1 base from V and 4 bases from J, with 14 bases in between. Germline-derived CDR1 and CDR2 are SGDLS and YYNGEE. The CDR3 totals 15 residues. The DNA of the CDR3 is TGTGCCAGCAGCGTACTAGGAGAGGGACGAGAGACCCAGTACTTC. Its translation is CASSVLGEGRETQYF.

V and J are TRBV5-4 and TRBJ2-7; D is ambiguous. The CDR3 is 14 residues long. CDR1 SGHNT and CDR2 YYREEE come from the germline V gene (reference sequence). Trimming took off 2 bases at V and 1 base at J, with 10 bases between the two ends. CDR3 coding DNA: TGTGCCAGCAGCTTTGGGGTTGGGTCCTACGAGCAGTACTTC. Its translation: CASSFGVGSYEQYF.

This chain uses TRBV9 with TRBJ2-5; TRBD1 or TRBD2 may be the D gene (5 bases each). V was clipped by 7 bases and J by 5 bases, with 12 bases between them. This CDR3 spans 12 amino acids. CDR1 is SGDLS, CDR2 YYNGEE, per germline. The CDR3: CASGGPSETQYF. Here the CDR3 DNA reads TGTGCCAGCGGGGGACCCTCGGAGACCCAGTACTTC.

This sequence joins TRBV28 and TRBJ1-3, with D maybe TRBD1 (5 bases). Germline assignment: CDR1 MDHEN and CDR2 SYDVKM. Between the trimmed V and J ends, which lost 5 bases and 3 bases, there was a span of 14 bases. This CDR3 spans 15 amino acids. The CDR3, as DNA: TGTGCCAGCAGTCGTATGGGGACTATTGGAAACACCATATATTTT. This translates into CASSRMGTIGNTIYF.

In DNA, the CDR3 is TGTGCCAGCAGCCCAGGGTATAGGCAGTTCTTC. Its protein product is CASSPGYRQFF. This chain uses TRBV7-9 with TRBJ2-1; TRBD1 might be the D (5 bases). Germline V gene data show CDR1 as SEHNR and CDR2 as FQNEAQ (reference sequence). The V end was cut by 5 bases, the J end by 12 bases, with 11 bases between. The CDR3 is 11 amino acids.

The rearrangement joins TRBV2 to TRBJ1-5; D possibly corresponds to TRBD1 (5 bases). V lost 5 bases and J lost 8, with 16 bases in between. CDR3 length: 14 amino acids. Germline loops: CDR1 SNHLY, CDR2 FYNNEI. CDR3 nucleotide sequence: TGTGCCAGCAGTCGAGGGGATGCGGCCAAGCCCCAGCATTTT. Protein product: CASSRGDAAKPQHF.

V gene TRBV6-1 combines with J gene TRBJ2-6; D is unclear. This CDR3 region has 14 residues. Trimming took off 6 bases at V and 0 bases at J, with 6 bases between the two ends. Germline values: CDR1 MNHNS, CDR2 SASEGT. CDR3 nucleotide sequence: TGTGCCAGCAGGAAAGACTCTGGGGCCAACGTCCTGACTTTC. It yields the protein CASRKDSGANVLTF.

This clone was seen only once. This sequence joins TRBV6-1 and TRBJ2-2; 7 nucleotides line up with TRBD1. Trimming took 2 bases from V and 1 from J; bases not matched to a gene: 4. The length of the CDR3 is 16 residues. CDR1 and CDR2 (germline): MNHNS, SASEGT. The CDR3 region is CASSELGTVNTGELFF. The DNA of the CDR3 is TGTGCCAGCAGTGAATTGGGGACAGTGAACACCGGGGAGCTGTTTTTT.

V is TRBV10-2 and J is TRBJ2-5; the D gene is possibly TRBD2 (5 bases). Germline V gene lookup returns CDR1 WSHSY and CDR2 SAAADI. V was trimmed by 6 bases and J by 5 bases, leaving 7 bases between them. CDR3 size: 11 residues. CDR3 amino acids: CASRGLETQYF. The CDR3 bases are TGCGCCAGCAGAGGACTGGAGACCCAGTACTTC.

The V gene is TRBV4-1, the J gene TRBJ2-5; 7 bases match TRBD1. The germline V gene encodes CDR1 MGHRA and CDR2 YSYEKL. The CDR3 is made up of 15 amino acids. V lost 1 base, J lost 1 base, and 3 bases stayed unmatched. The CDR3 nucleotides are TGCGCCAGCAGCCAAGCCGACAGGGCCCAAGAGACCCAGTACTTC. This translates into CASSQADRAQETQYF.

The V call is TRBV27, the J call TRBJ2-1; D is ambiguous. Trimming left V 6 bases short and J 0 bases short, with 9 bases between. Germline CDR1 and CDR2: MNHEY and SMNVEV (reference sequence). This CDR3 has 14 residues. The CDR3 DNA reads TGTGCCAGCAGGCGGTCGAGCTCCTACAATGAGCAGTTCTTC. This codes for CASRRSSSYNEQFF.

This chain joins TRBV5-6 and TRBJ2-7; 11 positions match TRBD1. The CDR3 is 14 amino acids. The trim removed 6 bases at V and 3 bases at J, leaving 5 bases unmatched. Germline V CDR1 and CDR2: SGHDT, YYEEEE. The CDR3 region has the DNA TGTGCCAGCATCTCCGGGACAGGGGGCTACGAGCAGTACTTC. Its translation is CASISGTGGYEQYF.

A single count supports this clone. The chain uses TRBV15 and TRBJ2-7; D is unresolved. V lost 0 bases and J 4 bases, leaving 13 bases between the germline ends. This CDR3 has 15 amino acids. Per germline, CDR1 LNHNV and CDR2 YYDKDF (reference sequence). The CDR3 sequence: CATSRDRQVWYEQYF. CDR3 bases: TGTGCCACCAGCAGAGATAGGCAGGTGTGGTACGAGCAGTACTTC.

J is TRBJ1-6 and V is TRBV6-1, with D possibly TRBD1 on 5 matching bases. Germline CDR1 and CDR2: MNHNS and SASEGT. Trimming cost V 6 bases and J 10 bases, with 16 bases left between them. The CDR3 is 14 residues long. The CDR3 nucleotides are TGTGCCAGCAGGGGTTCAGACAGTACGTCACCCCTCCACTTT. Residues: CASRGSDSTSPLHF.

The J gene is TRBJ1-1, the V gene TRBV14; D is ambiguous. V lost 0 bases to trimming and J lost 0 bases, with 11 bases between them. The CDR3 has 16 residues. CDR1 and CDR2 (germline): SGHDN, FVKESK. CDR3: CASSQEAWTMNTEAFF. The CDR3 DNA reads TGTGCCAGCAGCCAAGAAGCTTGGACGATGAACACTGAAGCTTTCTTT.

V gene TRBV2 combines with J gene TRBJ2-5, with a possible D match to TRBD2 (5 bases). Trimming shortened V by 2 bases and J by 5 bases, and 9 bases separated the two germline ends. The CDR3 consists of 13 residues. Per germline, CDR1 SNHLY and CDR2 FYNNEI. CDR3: CASSEMEEETQYF. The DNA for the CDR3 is TGTGCCAGCAGTGAAATGGAGGAGGAGACCCAGTACTTC. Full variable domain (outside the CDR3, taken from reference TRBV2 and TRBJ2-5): EPEVTQTPSHQVTQMGQEVILRCVPISNHLYFYWYRQILGQKVEFLVSFYNNEISEKSEIFDDQFSVERPDGSNFTLKIRSTKLEDSAMYFCASSEMEEETQYFGPGTRLLVL.

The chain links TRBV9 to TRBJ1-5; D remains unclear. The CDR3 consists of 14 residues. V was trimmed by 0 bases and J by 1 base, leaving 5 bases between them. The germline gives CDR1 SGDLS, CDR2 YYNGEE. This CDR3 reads CASSVAGSNQPQHF. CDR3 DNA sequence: TGTGCCAGCAGCGTAGCGGGGAGCAATCAGCCCCAGCATTTT.

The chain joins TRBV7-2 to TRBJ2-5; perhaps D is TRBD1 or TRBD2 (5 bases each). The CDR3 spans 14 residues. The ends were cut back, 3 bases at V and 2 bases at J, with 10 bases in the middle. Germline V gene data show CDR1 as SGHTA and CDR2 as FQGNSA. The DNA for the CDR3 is TGTGCCAGCAGCTTGGGGACGGATCAAGAGACCCAGTACTTC. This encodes CASSLGTDQETQYF.

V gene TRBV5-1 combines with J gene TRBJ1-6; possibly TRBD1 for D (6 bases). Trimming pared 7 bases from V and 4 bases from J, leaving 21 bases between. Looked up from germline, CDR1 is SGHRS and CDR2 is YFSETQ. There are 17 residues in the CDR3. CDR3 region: CASQLGVGQRYNSPLHF. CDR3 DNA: TGCGCCAGCCAACTGGGGGTGGGACAACGATATAATTCACCCCTCCACTTT.

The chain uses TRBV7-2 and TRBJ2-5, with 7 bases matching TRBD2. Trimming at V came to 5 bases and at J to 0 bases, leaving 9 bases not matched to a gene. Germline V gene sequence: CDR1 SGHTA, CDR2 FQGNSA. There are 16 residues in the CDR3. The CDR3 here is CTSSPRGAGYQETQYF. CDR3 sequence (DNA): TGTACCAGCAGCCCAAGGGGAGCGGGGTACCAAGAGACCCAGTACTTC.

In nucleotides, the CDR3 is TGTGCCAGCAGCCGATGGGAATACGAGCAGTACTTC. It codes for CASSRWEYEQYF. This chain joins TRBV6-1 and TRBJ2-7; the D is unclear. CDR1 MNHNS and CDR2 SASEGT come from the germline V gene. This CDR3 has 12 residues. V lost 6 bases and J 4 bases, leaving 10 bases between the germline ends.

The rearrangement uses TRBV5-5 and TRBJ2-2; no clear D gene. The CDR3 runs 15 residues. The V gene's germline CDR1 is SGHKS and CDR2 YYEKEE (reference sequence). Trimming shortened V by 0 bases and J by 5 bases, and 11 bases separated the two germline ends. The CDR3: CASSLEASRTGELFF. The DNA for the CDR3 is TGTGCCAGCAGCTTGGAGGCCTCCCGTACCGGGGAGCTGTTTTTT.

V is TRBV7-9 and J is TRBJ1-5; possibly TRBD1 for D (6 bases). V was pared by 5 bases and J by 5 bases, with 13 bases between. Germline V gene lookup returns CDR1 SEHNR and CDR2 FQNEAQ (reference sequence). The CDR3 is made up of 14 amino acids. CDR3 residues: CASSPRAGDQPQHF. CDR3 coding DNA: TGTGCCAGCAGCCCGAGGGCAGGGGATCAGCCCCAGCATTTT. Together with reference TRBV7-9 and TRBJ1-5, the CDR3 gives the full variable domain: DTGVSQNPRHKITKRGQNVTFRCDPISEHNRLYWYRQTLGQGPEFLTYFQNEAQLEKSRLLSDRFSAERPKGSFSTLEIQRTEQGDSAMYLCASSPRAGDQPQHFGDGTRLSIL.

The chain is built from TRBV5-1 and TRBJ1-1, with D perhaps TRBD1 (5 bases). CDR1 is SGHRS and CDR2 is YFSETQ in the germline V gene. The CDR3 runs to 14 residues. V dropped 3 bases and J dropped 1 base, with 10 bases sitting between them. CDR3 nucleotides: TGCGCCAGCAGCTGGGACGGCGGGAACACTGAAGCTTTCTTT. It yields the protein CASSWDGGNTEAFF.

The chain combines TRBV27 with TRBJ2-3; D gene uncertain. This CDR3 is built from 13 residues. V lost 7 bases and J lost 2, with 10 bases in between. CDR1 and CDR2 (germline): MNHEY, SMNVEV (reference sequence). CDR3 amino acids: CASTGRHTDTQYF. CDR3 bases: TGTGCCAGCACAGGACGGCACACAGATACGCAGTATTTT.